This TCR beta chain was profiled in a study of blood T cell repertoires in COVID-19. Study at large: COVID-19 samples, acute and convalescent, were from the United States, Italy and Spain. PBMCs, B-cell-depleted T cells, or T cells provided the cDNA or gDNA that made up the material.

The CDR3 covers 15 residues. CDR1 and CDR2 from the germline V gene are MNHEY and SMNVEV (reference sequence). V trimming: 5 bases; J trimming: 8 bases; junction bases outside the gene matches: 9. Participants reported their clinical history, and cohort assignment relied on those reports. Methods used by the authors: Reference gene primer amplification gave nucleated cell count estimates. Assay used: immunoSEQ multiplex PCR; TCRdb lists only in-frame clones, some missing. That table gives V, J and clone size, and the DNA gave D and trimming. In the table there are 300,000 to 350,000 clones, just over 85% of which are singletons.

This clonotype originated in a woman aged 40 to 55 with acute COVID-19. The sequenced material came from PBMCs or T cells enriched from blood (not recorded which). The rearrangement uses TRBV27 and TRBJ1-4, with 9 bases that match TRBD1. Here the CDR3 reads CASSPRGTGNEKLFF. In DNA, the CDR3 is TGTGCCAGCAGTCCCCGGGGGACAGGGAACGAAAAACTGTTTTTT.